This TCR beta chain came from a study of blood T cell repertoires in COVID-19. The CDR3 has 14 amino acids. Unmatched junction bases numbered 4, after V lost 6 bases and J lost 2 bases. Germline lookup yields CDR1 KGHSH and CDR2 LQKENI. Per the authors' pipeline: Scientists estimated how many nucleated cells there were by amplifying reference gene primers. TCRdb keeps only in-frame clones here, not all; method: immunoSEQ multiplex PCR. For V, J and clone size, that table is used; D and trimming come from the DNA. This sample has tens of thousands of clones, with 88% found just once. The origin of this receptor is a man in his fifties or sixties with acute or convalescent COVID-19. This chain joins TRBV18 and TRBJ1-1, with 9 bases fitting TRBD1. The sample taken for sequencing was peripheral blood. The CDR3 bases are TGTGCCAGCTCGCAGGGACAGGGAAACACTGAAGCTTTCTTT. It yields the protein CASSQGQGNTEAFF.